This TCR beta chain originates from a study of cytomegalovirus exposure and HLA in healthy donors. The donors formed part of the approximately 120-subject validation cohort, distinct from the roughly 700-subject first cohort. Notes on this clone: The antigen is not known.

TCRdb's table, derived via immunoSEQ multiplex PCR, lists solely in-frame clones and lacks some. The sample lists 30,000 to 40,000 clones, over 85% occurring once. The CDR3 extends over 14 amino acids. CDR1 and CDR2 (germline): MGHDK, SYGVNS. The ends were cut back, 6 bases at V and 9 bases at J, with 15 bases in the middle. General study findings and limits: There were under 200 TCR beta chains listed as cytomegalovirus-associated. CMV antigen specificity was confirmed in vitro for a few CMV-associated chains. One later analysis, an examination of the 90 to 150 validation repertoires, found that first-cohort TCR clusters tended to co-occur in them.

The clonotype was recovered from a man between 18 and 35 years old in good health and CMV-seronegative. The V gene is TRBV25-1, the J gene TRBJ1-6, with D possibly matching TRBD1 (5 bases). The sample consisted of PBMCs. Here the CDR3 DNA reads TGTGCCAGCAGAGAAGGCAGGGTTGGTTCACCCCTCCACTTT. Protein: CASREGRVGSPLHF.